The 19 T cell receptor beta chains listed next were all sequenced from one sample in a study of molecular identifiers for immune sequencing clone quantification. TCRdb redid the calling of the PCR reads with MiXCR, one entry per CDR3 protein. This sample has tens of thousands of distinct CDR3 sequences, with over 20% found just once. Sequencing was performed on naive CD8+ T cells from blood, with Jurkat cell RNA spiked in. As for subset: FACS-sorted CD8+CD4-CCR7+CD45RA+ naive T cells. These receptors came from a human donor in good health. Some libraries in this study had Jurkat cell RNA spiked in.

This clonotype was observed at least ten times. This chain links TRBV7-2 with TRBJ2-7; D may be TRBD2 (6 bases). The germline gives CDR1 SGHTA, CDR2 FQGNSA. V lost 6 bases and J 0 bases, leaving 15 bases between the germline ends. The CDR3 totals 15 residues. CDR3 DNA: TGTGCCAGCAGTCACGACTCCGGGAGCTCCTACGAGCAGTACTTC. As protein: CASSHDSGSSYEQYF.

This clonotype was seen a few times. This rearrangement joins TRBV21-1 to TRBJ1-5; TRBD1, the table's D call, lacks a check against the DNA. TRBV21-1 is an annotated pseudogene. The CDR3 spans 16 residues. The CDR3 loop reads CASSPQLTGIDQPQHF. DNA of the CDR3: TGTGCCAGCAGCCCCCAATTGACAGGGATCGATCAGCCCCAGCATTTT.

The chain combines TRBV3-1 with TRBJ2-7, with TRBD1 identical over 7 bases. J gave up 4 bases and V 4 bases, and 4 bases lay outside the gene matches. Germline assignment: CDR1 LGHDT and CDR2 YNNKEL (reference sequence). The CDR3 sequence is 13 residues long. In DNA, the CDR3 is TGTGCCAGCAGCCCAGCAGGGGGATACGAGCAGTACTTC. This gives the protein CASSPAGGYEQYF.

This clonotype was seen just once. This could be a read error, since a much larger clone is one nucleotide away. The chain couples TRBV3-1 to TRBJ1-1; 10 nucleotides match TRBD1. The CDR3 is 16 amino acids. Germline V gene lookup returns CDR1 LGHDT and CDR2 YNNKEL (reference sequence). The CDR3: CASSQTPGQGNTGAFF. The CDR3 DNA reads TGTGCCAGCAGCCAAACTCCGGGACAGGGGAACACTGGAGCTTTCTTT.

This clonotype was observed a few times. This chain joins TRBV30 and TRBJ2-7; 8 positions match TRBD1. Germline CDR1 reads GTSNPN; CDR2 reads SVGIG (reference sequence). V dropped 0 bases and J dropped 4; count of bases not matched to a gene: 11. There are 16 residues in the CDR3. The CDR3 protein is CAWSVLGTGISYEQYF. CDR3 coding DNA: TGTGCCTGGAGTGTACTCGGGACAGGAATTTCTTACGAGCAGTACTTC.

This clonotype was picked up many times. This rearrangement joins TRBV29-1 to TRBJ2-7; TRBD1 is a possible D gene (6 bases). The CDR3 consists of 11 residues. V lost 7 bases, J lost 3 bases, and 10 bases lay in between. Germline values: CDR1 SQVTM, CDR2 ANQGSEA. CDR3 amino acids: CSAQDSYEQYF. For the CDR3, the DNA is TGCAGCGCTCAGGACAGCTACGAGCAGTACTTC.

In this sample, this clonotype turned up many times. The V gene is TRBV20-1, the J gene TRBJ2-7; D tentatively fits TRBD1 or TRBD2 (5 bases each). The V gene's germline CDR1 is DFQATT and CDR2 SNEGSKA (reference sequence). Trimming removed 3 bases at V and 2 bases at J, with 20 bases between. CDR3 length equals 16 residues. CDR3 bases: TGCAGTGCTAGGGGGACGCAGGCAGCGAGTACCTACGAGCAGTACTTC. Its protein product is CSARGTQAASTYEQYF.

The chain joins TRBV20-1 to TRBJ2-1, with a tentative D call TRBD2 (5 bases). Deletions cut 3 bases from V and 1 base from J, with 10 bases between. The CDR3 runs to 14 residues. Germline assignment: CDR1 DFQATT and CDR2 SNEGSKA (reference sequence). The CDR3, as DNA: TGCAGTGCTAGTTCGTGGGAGTCCTACAATGAGCAGTTCTTC. Its protein product is CSASSWESYNEQFF.

This clonotype showed up just a few times. V is TRBV21-1 and J is TRBJ2-3; the table's TRBD2 call for D was not verified on the DNA. TRBV21-1 is a pseudogene locus. This CDR3 is 15 amino acids long. The CDR3 DNA reads as TGTGCCAGCAGCACGCGGGACTACGGGGCAGATACGCAGTATTTT. Its protein product is CASSTRDYGADTQYF.

As concerns this clonotype: A much larger clone lies a single base off, so this may be a read error. The rearrangement joins TRBV20-1 to TRBJ2-7; D unresolved. Germline V gives CDR1 DFQATT, CDR2 SNEGSKA (reference sequence). The ends were cut back, 8 bases at V and 6 bases at J, with 14 bases in the middle. This CDR3 contains 11 residues. The CDR3: CSPALDGEQYF. The DNA of the CDR3 is TGCAGTCCAGCCCTGGACGGCGAGCAGTACTTC.

V gene TRBV4-1 combines with J gene TRBJ2-1; 9 positions agree with TRBD1. CDR1 is MGHRA and CDR2 is YSYEKL in the germline V gene. Trimming at V came to 5 bases and at J to 3 bases, leaving 5 bases not matched to a gene. The CDR3 totals 15 residues. The CDR3 nucleotides read TGCGCCAGCAGCTACCGGGACAGGGACTACAATGAGCAGTTCTTC. Its translation: CASSYRDRDYNEQFF.

To note about this clonotype: A much bigger clone sits one base away, suggesting this may be a read error. V usage is TRBV20-1 and J usage is TRBJ2-7; D gene unclear. CDR1 and CDR2 from the germline V gene are DFQATT and SNEGSKA (reference sequence). The length of the CDR3 is 13 residues. DNA of the CDR3: TGCAGTGCTAAAGACCTTGAATCCTACGAGCAGCACTTC. Its translation: CSAKDLESYEQHF.

Many counts were recorded for this clonotype. V gene TRBV9 combines with J gene TRBJ1-1; TRBD1 matches at 9 bases. Per the germline V gene, CDR1 is SGDLS and CDR2 is YYNGEE. The trim removed 3 bases at V and 6 bases at J, leaving 9 bases unmatched. This CDR3 is 15 amino acids long. For the CDR3, the DNA is TGTGCCAGCAGCGCCGGGACAGGGTTGTTTCCTGAAGCTTTCTTT. It encodes CASSAGTGLFPEAFF.

The chain is built from TRBV12-3 or TRBV12-4 and TRBJ2-7; 8 bases are shared with TRBD1. The CDR3 totals 12 residues. With V trimmed by 10 bases and J by 5 bases, 7 bases remained unmatched. The DNA of the CDR3 is TGTGCCACCGGACAGGGCGTCCACGAGCAGTACTTC. It encodes CATGQGVHEQYF.

This clonotype was observed many times. The chain employs TRBV12-3 or TRBV12-4 and TRBJ2-5; 11 bases agree with TRBD2. V lost 2 bases to trimming and J lost 5 bases; unmatched junction nucleotides: 10. The CDR3 runs to 17 residues. The CDR3 is CASSLLGLAGGGETQYF. CDR3 sequence (DNA): TGTGCCAGCAGTTTATTGGGGCTAGCGGGAGGAGGGGAGACCCAGTACTTC.

This clonotype came up once. The CDR3 does not close with the conserved phenylalanine or tryptophan, likely indicating a read error. The chain joins TRBV2 to TRBJ2-5, with 8 nucleotides matching TRBD2. Germline CDR1 and CDR2: SNHLY and FYNNEI. V lost 10 bases, J lost 5 bases, and 12 bases stayed unmatched. The CDR3 sequence is 14 residues long. The CDR3, as DNA: TGTGCCACCCAGAGACTAGTAGCGGGGGAGACCCAGTACTCC. Translation: CATQRLVAGETQYS.

In this sample, this clonotype turned up a few times. The chain uses TRBV29-1 and TRBJ2-7; 9 bases align to TRBD1. Germline CDR1 is SQVTM and CDR2 is ANQGSEA. The CDR3 loop spans 16 amino acids. V shed 7 bases, J shed 1 base, and the junction held 14 bases outside the gene matches. CDR3 nucleotides: TGCAGCGCCCAGGTGGGGGACAGGGAACCTTCCTACGAGCAGTACTTC. It translates to CSAQVGDREPSYEQYF.

A word on this clonotype: A much larger clone differs by one base, so this may be a read error. The gene calls are TRBV5-3 and TRBJ2-7; D remains ambiguous. TRBV5-3 is an open reading frame whose function is uncertain. The CDR3 is 11 amino acids. The germline V and J ends were trimmed by 8 bases and 7 bases, with 13 bases remaining between them. The CDR3 sequence is CASCPSREQYF. CDR3 bases: TGTGCCAGCTGCCCCAGTCGGGAGCAGTACTTC.

There are many counts of this clonotype. The CDR3 DNA sequence: TGTGCCAGCAGTACCACAGATCTAGCGGGAGGTTTTGCAGATACGCAGTATTTT. Translating gives CASSTTDLAGGFADTQYF. This chain uses TRBV28 with TRBJ2-3, with 11 bases matching TRBD2. J was trimmed by 4 bases and V by 5 bases; bases with no gene match: 14. The CDR3 runs 18 residues. Germline V gives CDR1 MDHEN, CDR2 SYDVKM.